This T cell receptor (beta chain) was identified during a study of blood T cell repertoires in COVID-19. Turning to the study itself: Material from acute and convalescent COVID-19 was sourced from the United States, Italy and Spain. T cells, B-cell-depleted T cells, or PBMCs provided the cDNA or gDNA that served as material.

Per the authors' pipeline: The authors estimated nucleated cell counts from reference gene primer amplification. Sequencing was performed with immunoSEQ multiplex PCR; in TCRdb, only in-frame clones are kept and a portion is missing. That table supplies the V and J calls and clone size; D and trimming were determined from the DNA. Of 35,000 to 45,000 clones in the sample, 85% to 90% were seen once. The CDR3 totals 14 residues. Germline CDR1 LNHDA, CDR2 SQIVND (reference sequence). The junction had 6 bases not matched to a gene; V was cut back by 2 bases and J by 6 bases. This sequence joins TRBV19 and TRBJ2-7, with 8 bases matching TRBD1. The sample comprised peripheral blood. The clonotype comes from a man in his fifties or sixties with active COVID-19. CDR3 in amino acids: CASSIRTGLGEQYF. CDR3 DNA: TGTGCCAGTAGTATAAGGACAGGGCTAGGCGAGCAGTACTTC.